This T cell receptor (beta chain) was observed in a study of OX40 agonist ivuxolimab in advanced cancers. Produced via immunoSEQ multiplex PCR; TCRdb's table is partial and in-frame only. The repertoire has 15,000 to 20,000 clones, over 75% of them found once; the top ten carry around 31%. The table lists this clone with a count of one. The V end was cut by 0 bases, the J end by 2 bases, with 12 bases between. The germline V gene has CDR1 SGDLS and CDR2 YYNGEE. CDR3 length: 15 amino acids. Sequences were derived from CD4+ or CD8+ T cells sorted from blood, sampled in a trial of the OX40 agonist ivuxolimab. The chain is built from TRBV9 and TRBJ2-7, with no clear D. This clonotype was sampled from an adult with an advanced solid tumor such as melanoma, head and neck, liver or kidney cancer. CDR3 in DNA: TGTGCCAGCAGCGTAGGGACGGATGGGCCCTACGAGCAGTACTTC. It specifies CASSVGTDGPYEQYF.